These 6 T cell receptor beta chains share one sample of origin, sequenced in a study of cytomegalovirus exposure and HLA in healthy donors. PCR employed 60 Vbeta and 13 Jbeta primers. Sequenced by immunoSEQ multiplex PCR; TCRdb stores in-frame clones only, minus some. Altogether 95,000 to 150,000 clones are present, 70% to 85% being singletons, with the ten largest covering around 13%. Sequencing was performed on PBMCs. The receptors here all came from a middle-aged woman in good health and CMV-seropositive.

The chain joins TRBV5-3 to TRBJ2-7; 11 bases are a match to TRBD2. TRBV5-3 is labeled an ORF, and its function is uncertain. Losses at the gene ends were 0 bases for V and 4 bases for J; bases not matched to a gene: 6. CDR3 length: 16 amino acids. Here the CDR3 reads CARSLAPGTSGYEQYF. The CDR3 region has the DNA TGTGCCAGAAGCTTGGCACCCGGGACTAGCGGTTACGAGCAGTACTTC.

The CDR3 coding sequence is TGTGCCAGCAGCGTAGACCCGGGACAGGGAGGCTATGGCTACACCTTC. This translates into CASSVDPGQGGYGYTF. This sequence joins TRBV9 and TRBJ1-2; TRBD1 matches 9 bases. The J segment lost 4 bases and the V segment lost 0 bases, leaving 7 bases of the junction unmatched. The CDR3 extends over 16 amino acids. Germline V gene lookup returns CDR1 SGDLS and CDR2 YYNGEE.

This clone appeared a single time. V usage is TRBV7-9 and J usage is TRBJ1-6; D possibly corresponds to TRBD1 (5 bases). This CDR3 region has 13 residues. From germline, CDR1 is SEHNR and CDR2 FQNEAQ (reference sequence). V dropped 5 bases and J dropped 13 bases, with 15 bases sitting between them. The CDR3, as DNA: TGTGCCAGCAGCGAAATCGACAGTTACCCCCTCCACTTT. Amino acids: CASSEIDSYPLHF. Full variable domain (missing parts from reference TRBV7-9 and TRBJ1-6): DTGVSQNPRHKITKRGQNVTFRCDPISEHNRLYWYRQTLGQGPEFLTYFQNEAQLEKSRLLSDRFSAERPKGSFSTLEIQRTEQGDSAMYLCASSEIDSYPLHFGNGTRLTVT.

V and J are TRBV19 and TRBJ2-1; 7 positions agree with TRBD2. CDR3 length: 16 residues. Germline-derived CDR1 and CDR2 are LNHDA and SQIVND (reference sequence). The trim removed 2 bases at V and 4 bases at J, leaving 8 bases unmatched. For the CDR3, the DNA is TGTGCCAGTAGTATATCGGGACTAACGAAGTACAATGAGCAGTTCTTC. Translating gives CASSISGLTKYNEQFF.

The rearrangement joins TRBV11-2 to TRBJ2-1; the match to TRBD2 covers 12 bases. The CDR3 is 16 amino acids. The trim removed 5 bases at V and 8 bases at J, leaving 10 bases unmatched. Germline V gene sequence: CDR1 SGHAT, CDR2 FQNNGV. The CDR3 loop reads CASSLLTSGSHDEQFF. The DNA for the CDR3 is TGTGCCAGCAGCCTTTTGACTAGCGGGAGTCATGATGAGCAGTTCTTC.

The V gene is TRBV27, the J gene TRBJ2-5; 14 bases align to TRBD2. The junction had 3 bases not matched to a gene; V was cut back by 7 bases and J by 2 bases. There are 15 residues in the CDR3. CDR1 MNHEY and CDR2 SMNVEV come from the germline V gene (reference sequence). The CDR3 reads CASTRLAGGQETQYF. Written as DNA, the CDR3 is TGTGCCAGCACCCGACTAGCGGGAGGGCAAGAGACCCAGTACTTC.